This T cell receptor beta chain was captured in a study of T cell responses to AZD1222 COVID-19 vaccine. Study-level results: Repertoire sampling occurred only after the peak T cell response. Clonal diversity was possibly underestimated, and the donors were mostly white British, with more females. Just five or six AZD1222 recipients were seropositive at baseline.

CDR3 size: 17 residues. V lost 0 bases to trimming and J lost 8 bases; unmatched junction nucleotides: 7. CDR1 and CDR2 (germline): SGHTA, FQGTGA. In the case of this clone: Its antigen is unknown.

Clones were read by immunoSEQ multiplex PCR, and TCRdb kept only the in-frame ones, dropping some. The sample includes 100,000 or so clones, approximately 86% of them seen just once. The specimen comprised peripheral blood, sampled on day 0 of AZD1222 vaccination. The chain links TRBV7-3 to TRBJ2-2, with 12 bases aligning to TRBD2. This TCR came from an adult in good health. The CDR3 protein is CASSLTPTSGRVGELFF. The CDR3 region has the DNA TGTGCCAGCAGCTTAACCCCGACTAGCGGGAGAGTTGGGGAGCTGTTTTTT.